The source of this T cell receptor beta chain is a study of tumor and adjacent non-tumor tissue in lung cancer. Study-wide background: Histology: 12 adenocarcinoma, 2 squamous cell carcinoma, 1 small cell lung cancer.

RNA was extracted from bulk tissue without any cell sorting. Donors were chemotherapy-naive, newly diagnosed lung cancer surgical patients in China, August–late 2014. As concerns this clonotype: Its target is unknown. Because it lacks the conserved phenylalanine or tryptophan at the end, this CDR3 is likely a read error.

The library came from three nested PCR rounds adapted from ARM-PCR protocols. TCRdb passed the multiplex PCR reads through MiXCR, listing each CDR3 protein once. The sample consists of roughly 76,000 distinct CDR3 sequences, less than 75% of them appearing once. CDR1 and CDR2 from the germline V gene are MGHRA and YSYEKL. The length of the CDR3 is 15 residues. Study outcomes and limitations: Tumor tissue had significantly higher TCR diversity than normal lung.

The chain carries TRBV4-1 and TRBJ2-1, with D hard to call. The receptor was derived from an older woman with non-small cell lung cancer. Sequencing input: lung tumor tissue. CDR3 protein: CVSSQGQSYYNEQFL. In DNA form, the CDR3 reads TGCGTCAGCAGCCAAGGTCAGAGCTACTACAATGAACAGTTCCTC.